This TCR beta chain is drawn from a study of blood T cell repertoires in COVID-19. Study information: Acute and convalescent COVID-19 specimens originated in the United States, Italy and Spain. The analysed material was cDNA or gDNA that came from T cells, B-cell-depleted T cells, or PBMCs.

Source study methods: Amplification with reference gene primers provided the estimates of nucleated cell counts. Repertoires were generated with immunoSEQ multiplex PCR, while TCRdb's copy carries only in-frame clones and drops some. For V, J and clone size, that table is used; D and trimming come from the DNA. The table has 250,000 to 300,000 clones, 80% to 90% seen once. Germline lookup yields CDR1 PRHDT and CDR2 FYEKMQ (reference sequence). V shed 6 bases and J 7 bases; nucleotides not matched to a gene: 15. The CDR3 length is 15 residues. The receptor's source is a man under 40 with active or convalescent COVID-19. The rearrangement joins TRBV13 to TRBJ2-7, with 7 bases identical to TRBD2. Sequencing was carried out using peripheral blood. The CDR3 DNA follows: TGTGCCAGCAGTTCGGTCGGGACTACGGTAAAAGAGCAGTACTTC. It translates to CASSSVGTTVKEQYF.